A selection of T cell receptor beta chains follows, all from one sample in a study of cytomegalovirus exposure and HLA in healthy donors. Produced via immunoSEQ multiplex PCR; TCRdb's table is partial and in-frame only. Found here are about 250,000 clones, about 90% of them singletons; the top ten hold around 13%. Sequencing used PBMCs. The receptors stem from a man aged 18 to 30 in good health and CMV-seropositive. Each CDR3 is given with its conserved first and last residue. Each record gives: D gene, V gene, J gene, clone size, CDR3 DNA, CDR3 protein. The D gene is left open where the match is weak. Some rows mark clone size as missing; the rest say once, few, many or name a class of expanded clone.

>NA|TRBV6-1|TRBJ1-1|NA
TGTGCCAGCAGAGTGTCGGAGGGTGAAGCTTTCTTT
CASRVSEGEAFF
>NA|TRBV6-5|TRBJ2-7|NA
TGTGCCAGCAGGTCTCTTTCAGTTTACGAGCAGTACTTC
CASRSLSVYEQYF
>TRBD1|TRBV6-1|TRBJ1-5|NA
TGTGCCAGCAGGGGACAGGGGAATCAGCCCCAGCATTTT
CASRGQGNQPQHF
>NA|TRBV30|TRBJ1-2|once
TGTGCCTGGAGAGACAATAACTATGGCTACACCTTC
CAWRDNNYGYTF
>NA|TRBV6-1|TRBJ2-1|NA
TGTGCCAGCAGTGAAGGTATCATTCGGGCAGGCGGCCACAATGAGCAGTTCTTC
CASSEGIIRAGGHNEQFF
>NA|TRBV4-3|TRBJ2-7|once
TGCGCCAGCAGCCAAGTAATCAAACAGGGCGCCTACGAGCAGTACTTC
CASSQVIKQGAYEQYF
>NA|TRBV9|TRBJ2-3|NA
TGTGCCAGCAGCGTAATGGGACTCCTCACAGATACGCAGTATTTT
CASSVMGLLTDTQYF
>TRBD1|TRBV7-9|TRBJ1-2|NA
TGTGCCAGCAGCCCTCGAGACAGGGAGAATTTTGGCTACACCTTC
CASSPRDRENFGYTF
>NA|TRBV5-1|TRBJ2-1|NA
TGCGCCAGCAGCTTGGTTCGTGAGGCTAGCGCCTACAATGAGCAGTTCTTC
CASSLVREASAYNEQFF
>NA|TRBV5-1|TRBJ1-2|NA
TGCGCCAGCAGCTTGGACCCGGGGGCGCGTGGCTACACCTTC
CASSLDPGARGYTF
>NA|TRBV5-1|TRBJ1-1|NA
TGCGCCAGCAACCCGACAGGGAACACTGAAGCTTTCTTT
CASNPTGNTEAFF
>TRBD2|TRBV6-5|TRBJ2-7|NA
TGTGCCAGCAGTTACCTGGCGGGAGTCAACGAGCAGTACTTC
CASSYLAGVNEQYF
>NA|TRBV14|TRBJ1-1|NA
TGTGCCAGCAGCCTCACACGTCGGGACACTGAAGCTTTCTTT
CASSLTRRDTEAFF
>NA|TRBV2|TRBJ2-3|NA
TGTGCCAGCAGTGAAGATTTCAGCACAGATACGCAGTATTTT
CASSEDFSTDTQYF
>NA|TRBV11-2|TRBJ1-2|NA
TGTGCCAGCAGTCGGCAGCCGCCTTACTATGGCTACACCTTC
CASSRQPPYYGYTF
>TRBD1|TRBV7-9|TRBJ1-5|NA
TGTGCCAGCAGCTCGGACAGGGAGGATCAGCCCCAGCATTTT
CASSSDREDQPQHF
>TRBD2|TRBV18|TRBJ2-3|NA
TGTGCCAGCCGGGGGGTCACAGATACGCAGTATTTT
CASRGVTDTQYF
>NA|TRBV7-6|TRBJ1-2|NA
TGTGCCAGCAGCTTAGGAGGGAAGGGCTATGGCTACACCTTC
CASSLGGKGYGYTF
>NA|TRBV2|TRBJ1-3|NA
TGTGCCAGCAGTGCCGGGGGGCGGCTCTCTGGAAACACCATATATTTT
CASSAGGRLSGNTIYF
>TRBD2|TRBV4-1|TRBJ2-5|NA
TGCGCCAGCTCTAGCGGGAGATCGGTGGGGGAGACCCAGTACTTC
CASSSGRSVGETQYF
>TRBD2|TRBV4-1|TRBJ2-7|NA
TGCGCCAGCAGCCAACGGGAGGGGGATACCTACGAGCAGTACTTC
CASSQREGDTYEQYF
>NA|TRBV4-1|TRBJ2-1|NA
TGCGCCAGCAGCGCCCCTCAAGGAAATGAGCAGTTCTTC
CASSAPQGNEQFF
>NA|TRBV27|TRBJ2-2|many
TGTGCCAGCAGTACAGGGGAGGTCGGGGAGCTGTTTTTT
CASSTGEVGELFF
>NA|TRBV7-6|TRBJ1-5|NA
TGTGCCAGCAGCTTAGGTACAGGGTTATGGCAGCCCCAGCATTTT
CASSLGTGLWQPQHF
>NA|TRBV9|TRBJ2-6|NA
TGTGCCAGCAGCCCCAGGAAAGGAGGGAAGGGGGCCAACGTCCTGACTTTC
CASSPRKGGKGANVLTF
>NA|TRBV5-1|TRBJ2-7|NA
TGCGCCAGCAGGCGGAGCAGGGATGGGGACGAGCAGTACTTC
CASRRSRDGDEQYF
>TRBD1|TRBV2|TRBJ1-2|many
TGTGCCAGCAATTGGGGACAGGCCTCGGGCTACACCTTC
CASNWGQASGYTF
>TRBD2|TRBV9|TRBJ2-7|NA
TGTGCCAGCAGCGTAGGAGGGACGGGGGGCTACGAGCAGTACTTC
CASSVGGTGGYEQYF
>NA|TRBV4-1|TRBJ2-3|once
TGCGCCAGCAGCCAAGCAGGTAGTCCAGGCACAGATACGCAGTATTTT
CASSQAGSPGTDTQYF
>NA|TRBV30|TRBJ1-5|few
TGTGCCTGGAGTGTAGCAGGGGTGTTCGGTCAGCCCCAGCATTTT
CAWSVAGVFGQPQHF
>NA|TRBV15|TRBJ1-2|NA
TGTGCCACCAGCAGAGTTGGGACCCCGAATGGCTACACCTTC
CATSRVGTPNGYTF
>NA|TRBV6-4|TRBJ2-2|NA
TGTGCCAGCAGTGACGGCAGCACCGGGGAGCTGTTTTTT
CASSDGSTGELFF
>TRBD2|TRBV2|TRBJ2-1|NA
TGTGCCAGCAACGAAGGTATTAGCGGGAGCTCCTACAATGAGCAGTTCTTC
CASNEGISGSSYNEQFF